This TCR beta chain appears in the sequencing data of a study of blood T cell repertoires in COVID-19. The V end lost 6 bases, the J end lost 9 bases, and 18 bases lay between the germline ends. This CDR3 has 14 amino acids. The germline V gene has CDR1 MNHEY and CDR2 SVGAGI. The protocol was immunoSEQ multiplex PCR, while the TCRdb copy is restricted to in-frame clones and leaves out a portion. The sample records 300,000 to 350,000 clones, roughly 88% being singletons. Material for sequencing was peripheral blood. The V gene is TRBV6-5, the J gene TRBJ2-1; D is perhaps TRBD1 (5 bases). The source is a woman aged 25 to 39 with COVID-19, enrolled during active disease. CDR3 nucleotide sequence: TGTGCCAGCAGGAAGCAGGGCACCACGACTGAGCAGTTCTTC. Its translation: CASRKQGTTTEQFF.